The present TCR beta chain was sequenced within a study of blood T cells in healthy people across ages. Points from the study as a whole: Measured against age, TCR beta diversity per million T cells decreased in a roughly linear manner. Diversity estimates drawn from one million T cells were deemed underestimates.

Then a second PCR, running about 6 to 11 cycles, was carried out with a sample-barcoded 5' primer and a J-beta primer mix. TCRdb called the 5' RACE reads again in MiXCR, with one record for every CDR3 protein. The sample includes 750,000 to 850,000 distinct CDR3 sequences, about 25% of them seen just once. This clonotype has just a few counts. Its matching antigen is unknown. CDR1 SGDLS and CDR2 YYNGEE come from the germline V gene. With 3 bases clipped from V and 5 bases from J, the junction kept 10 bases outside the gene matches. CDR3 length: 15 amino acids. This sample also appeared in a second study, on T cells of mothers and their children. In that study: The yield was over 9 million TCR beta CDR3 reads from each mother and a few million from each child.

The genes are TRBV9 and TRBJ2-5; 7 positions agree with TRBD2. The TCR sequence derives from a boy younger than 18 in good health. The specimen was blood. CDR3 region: CASSAWEGRGETQYF. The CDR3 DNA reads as TGTGCCAGCAGCGCCTGGGAGGGCCGCGGCGAGACCCAGTACTTC.